This T cell receptor (beta chain) appears in the sequencing data of a study of CD8 T cells in ankylosing spondylitis. Broader study findings: According to the report, clones linked to the disease were significantly enriched in matched synovial fluid samples taken from ankylosing spondylitis patients. Blood from ankylosing spondylitis patients appeared to carry a characteristic roughly 8-variant TCR beta motif.

Germline V gene sequence: CDR1 DFQATT, CDR2 SNEGSKA (reference sequence). This CDR3 is built from 12 residues. The V end lost 3 bases, the J end lost 5 bases, and 10 bases lay between the germline ends. TCRdb redid the calling of the 5' RACE reads with MiXCR, one entry per CDR3 protein. The sample has some 140,000 distinct CDR3 sequences; approximately 9.2% are singletons. This clonotype was observed many times. Its target is not known. The chain recombines TRBV20-1 with TRBJ1-1, with D unresolved. The receptor was isolated from a male donor with ankylosing spondylitis. Material: synovial fluid, either unsorted or a sorted T cell fraction (not recorded which). CDR3 nucleotide sequence: TGCAGTGCTAGCCCCTGGAAGACTGAAGCTTTCTTT. Protein product: CSASPWKTEAFF.